The 26 T cell receptor beta chains below were found in one sample sequenced in a study of glioma-infiltrating T cells. Using RNA template, CDR3s of TCR alpha and beta were amplified with iRepertoire arm-PCR. TCRdb re-called the multiplex PCR reads through MiXCR, storing one row per CDR3 protein. The table records 300,000 to 450,000 distinct CDR3 sequences, roughly two fifths of them present only once. The specimen was glioma tissue, nonneoplastic brain tissue, or PBMCs (not recorded which). All receptors derive from a human donor with low-grade glioma or glioblastoma, undergoing nonglioma brain surgery, or in good health (not recorded which).

The J gene is TRBJ2-7, the V gene TRBV7-9; D is ambiguous. The ends were cut back, 3 bases at V and 3 bases at J, with 6 bases in the middle. The CDR3 is 12 residues long. The germline CDR1 and CDR2 sequences are SEHNR and FQNEAQ (reference sequence). The CDR3 coding sequence is TGTGCCAGCAGCTTTGAGATCTACGAGCAGTACTTC. Its protein product is CASSFEIYEQYF.

V usage is TRBV5-1 and J usage is TRBJ2-1, with TRBD2 identical over 13 bases. The CDR3 is 15 amino acids. Germline values: CDR1 SGHRS, CDR2 YFSETQ. The ends lost 7 bases at V and 5 bases at J; junction bases unmatched: 6. CDR3: CASHPTSGGDNEQFF. CDR3 DNA: TGCGCCAGCCACCCTACTAGCGGGGGGGACAATGAGCAGTTCTTC.

At least ten counts were recorded for this clonotype. The CDR3 DNA is TGCAGTGCAATAGCGGGTGCGTCCTACAATGAGCAGTTCTTC. Its translation is CSAIAGASYNEQFF. The chain joins TRBV20-1 to TRBJ2-1; 7 nucleotides line up with TRBD2. CDR1 is DFQATT and CDR2 is SNEGSKA in the germline V gene (reference sequence). The J segment lost 1 base and the V segment lost 6 bases, leaving 6 bases of the junction unmatched. The CDR3 consists of 14 residues.

In this sample, this clonotype turned up many times. This chain connects TRBV10-3 to TRBJ2-7, with a tentative D call TRBD2 (5 bases). This CDR3 has 12 amino acids. V lost 7 bases and J lost 2, with 9 bases in between. The germline V gene encodes CDR1 ENHRY and CDR2 SYGVKD. The CDR3 spells CAIKDLAYEQYF. The CDR3 bases are TGTGCCATCAAGGACTTGGCCTACGAGCAGTACTTC.

At least ten counts were recorded for this clonotype. The rearrangement uses TRBV27 and TRBJ2-3; D unclear. V gave up 3 bases and J gave up 3 bases, with 7 bases separating them. Germline loops: CDR1 MNHEY, CDR2 SMNVEV (reference sequence). This CDR3 is built from 13 residues. The chain's CDR3 is CASSFFSTDTQYF. The CDR3 DNA follows: TGTGCCAGCAGTTTTTTTTCGACAGATACGCAGTATTTT.

This clonotype appeared many times. This chain joins TRBV28 and TRBJ2-1, with no clear D. The CDR3 covers 13 residues. Germline CDR1 is MDHEN and CDR2 is SYDVKM. V gave up 4 bases and J gave up 7 bases, with 11 bases separating them. The CDR3: CASSSLNGNEQFF. CDR3 coding DNA: TGTGCCAGCAGTTCCCTCAATGGGAATGAGCAGTTCTTC.

The sample holds a few counts of this clonotype. This chain connects TRBV6-1 to TRBJ1-4; D remains ambiguous. CDR1 and CDR2 (germline): MNHNS, SASEGT. With 7 bases removed from V and 3 bases from J, the gap between germline ends came to 21 bases. The CDR3 has 17 residues. CDR3 sequence (DNA): TGTGCCAGCATTCCGATGTCCCCCAGGACCTCTAATGAAAAACTGTTTTTT. It is translated as CASIPMSPRTSNEKLFF.

With regard to this clonotype: One end of the junction does not line up with germline, which may come from a read error. The rearrangement uses TRBV19 and TRBJ2-1, with D tentatively TRBD1 (7 bases). CDR3 size: 14 residues. Germline CDR1 and CDR2: LNHDA and SQIVND (reference sequence). The CDR3 loop is CATGGTGSGNEQSF. CDR3 nucleotide sequence: TGTGCCACAGGGGGGACGGGTAGTGGCAATGAGCAGTCCTTC.

Details on this clonotype: At one of its ends the junction is not consistent with the germline gene, which may arise from a read error. J is TRBJ2-5 and V is TRBV19; the match to TRBD1 covers 7 bases. This CDR3 has 14 amino acids. Germline V CDR1 and CDR2: LNHDA, SQIVND (reference sequence). CDR3 region: CVSSRRDSQETQYF. The DNA of the CDR3 is TGTGTCAGTAGTCGCCGGGACAGTCAAGAGACCCAGTACTTC.

This chain links TRBV4-1 with TRBJ2-7, with D maybe TRBD1 (10 bases). Germline-derived CDR1 and CDR2 are MGHRA and YSYEKL. V gave up 0 bases and J gave up 4 bases, with 31 bases separating them. This CDR3 has 21 amino acids. The CDR3 DNA follows: TGCGCCAGCAGCCAAGATTTGAGCGGGACAGGGGATTCTCTAGCGGGGTACGAGCAGTACTTC. Translation gives CASSQDLSGTGDSLAGYEQYF.

The sample holds a few counts of this clonotype. The chain combines TRBV2 with TRBJ2-5, with 9 bases that match TRBD2. Trimming took 6 bases from V and 0 from J; bases not matched to a gene: 5. CDR1 is SNHLY, CDR2 FYNNEI, per germline. This CDR3 region has 15 residues. DNA of the CDR3: TGTGCCAGCAGAGTAGCGGGAGAGTACCAAGAGACCCAGTACTTC. Its protein is CASRVAGEYQETQYF.

This rearrangement joins TRBV24-1 to TRBJ2-7, with D possibly TRBD1 on 5 matching bases. Between the trimmed V and J ends, which lost 3 bases and 4 bases, there was a span of 12 bases. This CDR3 has 14 amino acids. Germline CDR1 is KGHDR and CDR2 is SFDVKD. CDR3 protein: CATSDTGRTYEQYF. CDR3 sequence (DNA): TGTGCCACCAGTGATACCGGACGGACATACGAGCAGTACTTC.

The chain joins TRBV7-9 to TRBJ2-3; unclear D gene. Trimming removed 4 bases at V and 3 bases at J, with 17 bases between. The germline gives CDR1 SEHNR, CDR2 FQNEAQ (reference sequence). The CDR3 is 16 amino acids. The CDR3: CASSSTRATETDTQYF. The CDR3 bases are TGTGCCAGCAGCTCCACCCGGGCCACAGAGACAGATACGCAGTATTTT.

This clonotype came up a few times. The rearrangement links TRBV11-2 to TRBJ2-3; D not certain. The V gene's germline CDR1 is SGHAT and CDR2 FQNNGV. Trimming removed 0 bases at V and 3 bases at J, with 10 bases between. The CDR3 is 15 residues long. CDR3 sequence reads: CASSLEVWGTDTQYF. In DNA, the CDR3 is TGTGCCAGCAGCTTAGAAGTCTGGGGAACAGATACGCAGTATTTT.

V gene TRBV7-9 combines with J gene TRBJ2-5; D is undetermined. The J call may be mistaken, given a closer DNA end match to TRBJ2-1. Germline values: CDR1 SEHNR, CDR2 FQNEAQ (reference sequence). This CDR3 is 17 amino acids long. CDR3 nucleotides: TGTGCCAGCAGCCTCGTCGCGCCGCCCGGCGCCTACAATGAGCAGTTCTTC. Translation: CASSLVAPPGAYNEQFF.

The V and J genes are TRBV5-4 and TRBJ2-3; 12 nucleotides line up with TRBD2. The V gene end was trimmed by 4 bases and the J gene end by 3 bases; junction bases not matched to a gene: 12. Germline values: CDR1 SGHNT, CDR2 YYREEE (reference sequence). CDR3 size: 18 residues. The CDR3 sequence is CASSRLTSGSGGTDTQYF. In nucleotides, the CDR3 is TGTGCCAGCAGCCGGTTGACTAGCGGGAGTGGAGGTACAGATACGCAGTATTTT.

V is TRBV20-1 and J is TRBJ2-3; D is unclear. Germline lookup yields CDR1 DFQATT and CDR2 SNEGSKA (reference sequence). The CDR3 is 14 residues long. V was shortened by 1 base and J by 6 bases, with 14 bases between the two germline ends. The CDR3 bases are TGCAGTGCTAGAGGTTTCGGTATGGAGGATACGCAGTATTTT. Translation gives CSARGFGMEDTQYF.

A note on this clonotype: A read error is possible here, since a much larger clone lies one base away. In this CDR3 the conserved last residue, phenylalanine or tryptophan, is missing, so a read error is likely. V and J are TRBV19 and TRBJ1-3, with a possible D match to TRBD1 (6 bases). The CDR3 covers 14 residues. V was pared by 5 bases and J by 4 bases, with 12 bases between. The germline V gene encodes CDR1 LNHDA and CDR2 SQIVND (reference sequence). CDR3 residues: CASSLQGLGNTIYS. The CDR3 DNA follows: TGTGCCAGTAGTCTACAGGGTCTCGGAAACACCATATATTCT.

The sample holds a few counts of this clonotype. This sequence joins TRBV20-1 and TRBJ2-7; tentatively, D is TRBD1 or TRBD2 (5 bases each). Germline assignment: CDR1 DFQATT and CDR2 SNEGSKA (reference sequence). V lost 6 bases, J lost 0 bases, and 18 bases lay in between. The CDR3 has 15 residues. CDR3 bases: TGCAGTGCCTTAGGGACGGACATAAGCTCCTACGAGCAGTACTTC. As protein: CSALGTDISSYEQYF.

This clonotype was seen once. No conserved phenylalanine or tryptophan ends this CDR3, so it is likely a read error. The rearrangement uses TRBV20-1 and TRBJ2-1; 7 positions agree with TRBD2. Germline CDR1 reads DFQATT; CDR2 reads SNEGSKA (reference sequence). The trim removed 2 bases at V and 0 bases at J, leaving 7 bases unmatched. The CDR3 is 16 residues long. The CDR3 nucleotides are TGCAGTGCTAGAACCCTAGCGGAAAGCTCCTACAATGAGCAGTTCCTC. Protein product: CSARTLAESSYNEQFL.

The chain employs TRBV20-1 and TRBJ2-3; D remains ambiguous. The V and J ends lost 1 base and 7 bases respectively, with 18 bases between them. Germline V gene lookup returns CDR1 DFQATT and CDR2 SNEGSKA (reference sequence). The CDR3 covers 15 residues. Here the CDR3 DNA reads TGCAGTGCTAGAGCGAGGTCGGCGACACCGTATACGCAGTATTTT. Protein sequence: CSARARSATPYTQYF.

As regards this clonotype: A much larger clone differs from this one at a single base, so this may be a read error. The chain employs TRBV27 and TRBJ2-7; TRBD1 agrees at 8 bases. CDR1 is MNHEY and CDR2 is SMNVEV in the germline V gene (reference sequence). The V segment lost 6 bases and the J segment 3 bases; nucleotides outside the gene matches: 10. The CDR3 sequence is 15 residues long. The CDR3 protein is CASRAATGVVYEQYF. The CDR3 region has the DNA TGTGCCAGCAGAGCCGCGACAGGGGTGGTCTACGAGCAGTACTTC.

This clonotype was seen a few times. The chain employs TRBV9 and TRBJ2-3, with D possibly called TRBD1 or TRBD2 (5 bases each). This CDR3 contains 15 residues. Germline CDR1 and CDR2: SGDLS and YYNGEE. Trimming removed 0 bases from V and 4 bases from J, with 12 bases in between. CDR3: CASSVGGNGADTQYF. In DNA form, the CDR3 reads TGTGCCAGCAGCGTAGGGGGGAATGGGGCAGATACGCAGTATTTT.

On this clonotype: This could be a read error, since a much larger clone is one nucleotide away. This chain uses TRBV20-1 with TRBJ1-1; D remains ambiguous. The CDR3 covers 14 residues. Trimming took 0 bases from V and 3 from J, leaving 11 bases between them. Germline V gene data show CDR1 as DFQATT and CDR2 as SNEGSKA (reference sequence). CDR3 residues: CSARDVAGYTEAFF. Written as DNA, the CDR3 is TGCAGTGCTAGAGATGTGGCGGGATACACTGAAGCTTTCTTT.

As for this clonotype: A clone one base away is much larger, so this may be a read error. V gene TRBV28 combines with J gene TRBJ2-7; 8 bases agree with TRBD2. The CDR3 has 13 amino acids. The germline V gene has CDR1 MDHEN and CDR2 SYDVKM. With V trimmed by 6 bases and J by 8 bases, 9 bases remained unmatched. This CDR3 reads CASRFGGRYKQYF. The CDR3 region has the DNA TGTGCCAGCAGGTTCGGCGGGAGGTACAAGCAGTACTTC.

This clonotype was found once. This chain connects TRBV11-2 to TRBJ1-6, with a tentative D call TRBD1 (6 bases). CDR3 length: 18 amino acids. Trimming took 5 bases from V and 3 from J, leaving 20 bases between them. Germline-derived CDR1 and CDR2 are SGHAT and FQNNGV. The DNA of the CDR3 is TGTGCCAGCAGCCAAGGGGGGGACATCTATCTCTATAATTCACCCCTCCACTTT. Translation: CASSQGGDIYLYNSPLHF.